The entry that follows covers one TCR beta chain sequence. This clonotype was observed many times. It lacks a known antigen. The sample holds no much larger clone one base away, and base qualities are not on file. The CDR1 and CDR2 encoded by the germline V gene (reference sequence) are DFQATT and SNEGSKA. The CDR3, cysteine through phenylalanine, is 15 amino acids long. The sequence is cut down to CDR3 DNA, 45 bases in frame from base 1. V loses 3 bases at its end and J loses 0 bases; junction bases beyond the gene matches: 2. These data belong to a study of molecular identifiers for immune sequencing clone quantification (dated by TCRdb to 2016 to 2019). Context from the whole study: In a replicate experiment, RNA from roughly 18,000 or 92,000 naive CD8 T cells was split into five aliquots, four of which were sequenced. CD8 T cells were used in a methods study to benchmark molecular-identifier clustering-based TCR repertoire sequencing (MIDCIRS) and TCR RNA copy counting.

Libraries of naive CD8 T cells were built from anywhere between about 18,000 and 1,000,000 sorted cells, with 10%, 30% or 50% of the purified RNA used. Naive CD8 T cells, defined as CD8+CD4-CCR7+CD45RA+, were FACS-sorted into RLT Plus buffer on a BD FACSAria II. Detection sensitivity was tested by spiking Jurkat RNA equal to 9 to 10 TCR copies' worth into samples containing about 20,000-1,000,000 naive CD8 T cells. CD8 T cells were enriched with RosetteSep CD8+ T Cell Enrichment Cocktail and Ficoll-Paque, followed by ACK red cell lysis. Findings and caveats that apply to the study as a whole: Identical TCR molecules sharing a barcode could cause highly expanded clone sizes to be underestimated. Spiked-in Jurkat TCR RNA equal to a single cell's worth was reported to be detectable even within 1,200,000 naive CD8 T cells. Modeling estimated 3 to 3.5 recovered TCR RNA copies per cell, compared with approximately 10 by digital PCR, which implies roughly 30% capture efficiency. Spiked-in Jurkat TCR RNA (about ten copies' worth), which is not part of the donor repertoire, was contained in the naive libraries. In CMV-specific effector cells, clones with more than 20 RNA copies accounted for over 99% of molecules, whereas in naive cells such clones accounted for under 1%. When barcode sub-clustering was not used, chimeric consensus sequences inflated TCR diversity, with chimeras reaching as high as 47%.

Library preparation employed PCR. TCRdb shows the sequencer as Illumina HiSeq 4000. Bulk TCR libraries were generated as previously described, with the TCR primers listed in Table S5 used. The Qiagen AllPrep DNA/RNA kit was used to purify total RNA. Before any analysis, reads coming from multiple sequencing runs of the same library were combined into one pool. The original methods were these. Reads were retained only if the reads had an exact TCR constant sequence, and the retained reads were trimmed to 150 nt and grouped according to their 12-nt molecular barcodes. Reads within each barcode group were sub-clustered using a 15% Levenshtein threshold, and quality-weighted consensus sequences were constructed for each RNA molecule. Non-functional sequences were excluded, and lower-count sequences lying one edit away from another sequence were also excluded. Barcode sub-clusters with fewer than 20% of the maximum read count were removed, based on fitting two negative binomial distributions. The public reads were quality trimmed at Q25 with fastp and then assembled into clones with MiXCR by TCRdb, keeping productive beta chains. Each entry is one CDR3 protein sequence, shown with its most common DNA and genes. What appears here as the V and J calls and clone size reflects TCRdb's work, not the paper's. This sample lists over 9,000 distinct CDR3 sequences; approximately 15% were detected once. The ten biggest clones cover around 1.5% of the sample.

This TCR came from a human donor in good health. Some libraries in this study had Jurkat cell RNA spiked in. The receptor chain draws on TRBV20-1 and TRBJ2-6, with TRBD1 identical over 7 junction bases. Sequenced material: naive CD8+ T cells from blood, with Jurkat cell RNA spiked in. The meaning of the sample's cell subset or site label: FACS-sorted CD8+CD4-CCR7+CD45RA+ naive T cells. The sequenced DNA is TGCAGTGCTAGGGGGACAGCCTCTGGGGCCAACGTCCTGACTTTC. This yields the protein CSARGTASGANVLTF.